This TCR beta chain was captured in a study of T cells after yellow fever vaccination (dated by TCRdb to the late 2010s). Context from the whole study: Libraries from fractions with low cell numbers were prepared with the SMART-Seq v4 Ultra Low Input RNA kit. To follow T-cell clones before and after both primary and booster YFV17D yellow fever vaccination, bulk TCR alpha and beta repertoires underwent longitudinal sequencing. The cohort comprised two healthy male donors, one aged 18 to 30 and one aged 30 to 39 years. Blood samples were taken at several timepoints before and after primary and secondary immunization, and bulk PBMC replicates and cell subsets were isolated.

The reads were generated on an Illumina NovaSeq 6000. Synthesis of TCR cDNA relied on 5'RACE template switching, a step that introduced a universal primer site along with unique molecular identifiers. cDNA synthesis was primed from both the TCR alpha and TCR beta constant segments. Libraries were amplified in two PCR steps, with sample barcodes and sequencing adapters added in the second step. Sequencing of the libraries was done on either Illumina HiSeq 2500 (2x100 bp) or NovaSeq (2x150 bp). The source study handled its data this way. MIGEC was used to demultiplex reads and collapse the reads into UMI consensus sequences, and MiXCR was used for V(D)J alignment. Vaccine-responding clonotypes were defined with edgeR using replicate PBMC samples, requiring FDR below 0.01 and a log2 fold change above 5 up to day 15. CD4 or CD8 identity was assigned to each bulk clonotype according to whether the clonotype was present at higher abundance in the sequenced CD4 repertoire or the sequenced CD8 repertoire. TCRdb redid the processing of the public reads, applying fastp at Q25 and MiXCR, and retained in-frame beta chains. Every CDR3 protein is listed once, alongside the most common genes and DNA of its rows. TCRdb assigned the V and J calls; the authors' analysis was not used. Here the sample has about 320,000 distinct CDR3 sequences; roughly a tenth occur a single time. Of the sample, about 3% falls within the top ten clones.

The treatment or condition label here, explained by the study, means: live attenuated yellow fever vaccine strain. A standard Ficoll-Paque protocol was used to isolate PBMCs from peripheral blood. CD4 and CD8 T-cell fractions were isolated with Dynabeads CD4 and CD8 positive selection kits. TriZol was used to extract RNA from bulk PBMCs, CD4 and CD8 fractions, and dextramer-positive and dextramer-negative fractions. The paper's findings and limits, for the study overall: Most clones expanded after primary vaccination were re-detected after the booster (approximately 95% of CD4 and around 88% of CD8), suggesting broad memory maintenance. Because abundant contaminating clonotypes from the bulk population could be contained in FACS-sorted repertoires, computational filtering was required. Compared with the primary T-cell response, the secondary T-cell response was weaker but faster, peaking on day 5 rather than day 15. Because the study included only two donors, the extent to which the findings can be generalized is limited. A small share of clonotypes was detected in both CD4 and CD8 compartments, with the overlap likely arising from convergent recombination.

CDR1 and CDR2 (LNHDA, SQIVND) derive from the germline V gene (reference sequence). Its CDR3 holds 13 amino acids, cysteine through phenylalanine. The entry retains the CDR3 DNA only, 39 bases that are in frame from base 1. The V and J ends are trimmed by 3 bases and 5 bases, leaving 10 bases between them. Points on this clonotype: This clone's antigen is unknown. No much larger clonotype is one base removed from it; base qualities were not supplied.

The chain couples TRBV19 to TRBJ1-2, with no confident D gene call. Specimen: CD4+ T cells sorted from PBMCs, collected 45 days after the yellow fever booster vaccination. The receptor comes from a man younger than 35 who received the YFV17D yellow fever vaccine. This receptor has the CDR3 CASSIRREYGYTF. The DNA sequence reads TGTGCCAGTAGTATCCGACGGGAATATGGCTACACCTTC.